This T cell receptor beta chain was captured by sequencing in a study of human T cells and chemical hapten exposure. Overall study: Enrolled patients were predominantly female and had alopecia areata, totalis or universalis.

Trimming cost V 3 bases and J 6 bases, with 8 bases left between them. The germline gives CDR1 MGHRA, CDR2 YSYEKL. The CDR3 consists of 12 residues. Unique molecular identifiers were attached to individual cDNA molecules during library preparation. TCRdb reprocessed the RACE reads via MiXCR and lists one record per CDR3 protein. This table holds 55,000 to 75,000 distinct CDR3 sequences, 12% found once. Overall study results and limits: Versus controls, significantly more large CDR3 similarity clusters arose from expanded TCRs.

This clonotype was counted only a few times. What it binds is not known. Time point reported: patch test 3, about 24 weeks after DPC sensitization. Treatment indicated: therapeutic diphenylcyclopropenone sensitization with weekly scalp DPC. Whole blood that had not been fractionated was the source of extracted total RNA. This clonotype was obtained from a man younger than 40 with alopecia areata. Some clones in this sample may be carry-over from other donors' samples. The chain carries TRBV4-1 and TRBJ1-1; D gene uncertain. This sample comprised whole blood, obtained in connection with sensitization to the hapten diphenylcyclopropenone (DPC). The CDR3 bases are TGCGCCAGCAGCCATATCCTCGCTGAAGCTTTCTTT. Protein: CASSHILAEAFF.